These 3 T cell receptor beta chains originate from one sample sequenced in a study of T cell repertoires in cytomegalovirus infection. TCRdb reprocessed the reads with MiXCR, giving one entry per CDR3 protein. Here the sample spans fewer than 300,000 distinct CDR3 sequences, under 30% being singletons. The sample consisted of PBMCs. All receptors derive from a human donor in good health (CMV status not recorded). Some clones in this sample may be carry-over from other donors' samples.

The CDR3 sequence is CASSPWRGNQETQYF. The CDR3 coding sequence is TGTGCCAGCAGCCCCTGGCGGGGGAACCAAGAGACCCAGTACTTC. The gene calls are TRBV14 and TRBJ2-5; TRBD2 agrees at 7 bases. This CDR3 comprises 15 residues. The germline gives CDR1 SGHDN, CDR2 FVKESK. The V and J ends lost 4 bases and 0 bases, in that order; junction bases with no gene match: 5.

CDR3: CASSSPDRANTEAFF. CDR3 coding DNA: TGTGCCAGCAGCTCGCCGGACAGGGCGAACACTGAAGCTTTCTTT. V is TRBV7-9 and J is TRBJ1-1, with 8 bases identical to TRBD1. Germline CDR1 is SEHNR and CDR2 is FQNEAQ (reference sequence). CDR3 size: 15 residues. The trim removed 4 bases at V and 1 base at J, leaving 5 bases unmatched.

This clonotype was counted many times. The gene calls are TRBV7-2 and TRBJ1-2; tentatively, D is TRBD1 (6 bases). The CDR3 is 14 residues long. Germline CDR1 reads SGHTA; CDR2 reads FQGNSA. The V gene lost 4 bases and the J gene lost 8 bases, with 17 bases spanning the gap. In nucleotides, the CDR3 is TGTGCCAGCAGCTCCCAATGGGGGGCGGCCGGCTACACCTTC. Translating it yields CASSSQWGAAGYTF.